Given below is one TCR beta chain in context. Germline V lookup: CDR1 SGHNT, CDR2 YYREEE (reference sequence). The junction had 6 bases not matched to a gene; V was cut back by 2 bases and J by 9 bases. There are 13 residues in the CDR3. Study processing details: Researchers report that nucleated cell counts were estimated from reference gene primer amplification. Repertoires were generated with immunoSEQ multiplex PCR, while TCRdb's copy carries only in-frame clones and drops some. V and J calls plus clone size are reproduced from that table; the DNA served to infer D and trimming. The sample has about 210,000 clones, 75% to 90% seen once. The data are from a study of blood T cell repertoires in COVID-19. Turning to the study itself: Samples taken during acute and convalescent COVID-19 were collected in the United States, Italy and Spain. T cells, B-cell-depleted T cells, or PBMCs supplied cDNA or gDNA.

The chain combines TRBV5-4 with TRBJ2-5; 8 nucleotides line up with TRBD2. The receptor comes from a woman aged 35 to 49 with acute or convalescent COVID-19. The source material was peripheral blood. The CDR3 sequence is CASSFPGLVAQYF. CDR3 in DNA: TGTGCCAGCAGCTTCCCGGGACTAGTGGCCCAGTACTTC.